This TCR beta chain derives from a study of metastatic and nonmetastatic thyroid tumors. In regard to this clone: A read error may produce the germline difference seen at one junction end.

The CDR3 sequence is 17 residues long. Looked up from germline, CDR1 is PRHDT and CDR2 is FYEKMQ (reference sequence). TCRdb re-called clones from the PCR reads using MiXCR. The sample carries about 23,000 clones, around 20% recorded once. Patients were all untreated before their thyroid surgery. Sequencing was performed on blood. This sequence joins TRBV13 and TRBJ2-1, with TRBD2 as a possible D gene (5 bases). This TCR was recovered from a female donor with papillary thyroid cancer or a benign thyroid nodule (not recorded which). Some clones in this sample may be carry-over from other donors' samples. The CDR3 bases are TGTGCCAGCAGCCCAAGACCACCCGGCGGGTACCACAATGAGAAGTTCTTC. Its translation: CASSPRPPGGYHNEKFF.